The sequence of this TCR beta chain was determined in a study of shared clonotypes between healthy human individuals. It was CD45RO-negative cells, positively selected for CCR7, that made up naive CD8 cells, with terminally differentiated effector memory CD45RA+ cells excluded. Authors' processing steps: Sequence data from immunoSEQ were junction-only and lacked quality scores; consequently, filtering differed. Clones were sequenced by immunoSEQ multiplex PCR, and TCRdb holds only the in-frame ones, with some missing. The V and J calls and clone size come from that table; D and trimming were worked out from the DNA. The sample has around 2.1 million clones, 85% to 95% seen once. Per the germline V gene, CDR1 is LNHNV and CDR2 is YYDKDF (reference sequence). The CDR3 sequence is 18 residues long. V lost 6 bases to trimming and J lost 3 bases; unmatched junction nucleotides: 12.

The chain has TRBV15 and TRBJ2-6; 9 nucleotides align to TRBD1. Sequences were obtained from naive CD8+ T cells from PBMCs. The sequence came from a man between 18 and 35 years old in good health. Some clones in this sample may be carry-over from other donors' samples. The CDR3 reads CATRAVGQGDFGANVLTF. Written as DNA, the CDR3 is TGTGCCACCAGAGCTGTGGGACAGGGTGACTTTGGGGCCAACGTCCTGACTTTC.